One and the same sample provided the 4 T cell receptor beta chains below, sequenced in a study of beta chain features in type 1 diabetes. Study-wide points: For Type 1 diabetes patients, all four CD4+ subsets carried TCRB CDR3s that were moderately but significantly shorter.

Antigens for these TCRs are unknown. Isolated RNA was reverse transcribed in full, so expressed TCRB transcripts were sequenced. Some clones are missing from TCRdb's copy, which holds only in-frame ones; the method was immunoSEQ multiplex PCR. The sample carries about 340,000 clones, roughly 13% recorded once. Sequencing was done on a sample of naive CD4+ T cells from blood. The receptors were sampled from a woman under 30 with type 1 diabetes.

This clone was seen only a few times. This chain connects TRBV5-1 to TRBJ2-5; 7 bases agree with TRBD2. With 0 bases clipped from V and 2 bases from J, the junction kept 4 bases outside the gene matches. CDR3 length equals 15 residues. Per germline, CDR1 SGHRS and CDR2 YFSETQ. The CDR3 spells CASSLVGGDQETQYF. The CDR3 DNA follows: TGCGCCAGCAGCTTGGTGGGAGGGGATCAAGAGACCCAGTACTTC.

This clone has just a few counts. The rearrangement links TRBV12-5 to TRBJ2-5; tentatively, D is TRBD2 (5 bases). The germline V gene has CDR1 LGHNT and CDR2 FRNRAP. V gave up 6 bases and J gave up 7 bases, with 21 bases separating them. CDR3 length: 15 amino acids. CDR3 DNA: TGTGCTAGTGGCGTACCTAGCACACTTGACGGGACCCAGTACTTC. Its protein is CASGVPSTLDGTQYF.

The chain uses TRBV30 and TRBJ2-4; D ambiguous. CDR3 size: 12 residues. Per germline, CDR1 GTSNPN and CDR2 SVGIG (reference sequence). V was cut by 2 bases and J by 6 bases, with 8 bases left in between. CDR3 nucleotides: TGTGCCTGGAGTTTAGGCGGAAACATTCAGTACTTC. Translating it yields CAWSLGGNIQYF.

The CDR3 here is CASSPPGGSYEQYF. The CDR3 DNA reads as TGTGCCAGCTCACCACCGGGGGGTTCCTACGAGCAGTACTTC. This sequence joins TRBV18 and TRBJ2-7, with D possibly matching TRBD2 (6 bases). V was pared by 0 bases and J by 1 base, with 7 bases between. Germline V gives CDR1 KGHSH, CDR2 LQKENI. This CDR3 is built from 14 residues.